The entry below gives a single TCR beta chain sequence along with its context. The entry originates in a study of T-cell memory formation after mild COVID-19. This CDR3 is built from 15 residues. The V gene's germline CDR1 is SEHNR and CDR2 FQNEAQ (reference sequence). The V end lost 4 bases, the J end lost 4 bases, and 16 bases lay between the germline ends. Researchers used 5'RACE with constant-segment primers to make TCR alpha and TCR beta cDNA libraries that carry sample barcodes and UMIs. Each CDR3 protein is one row after TCRdb ran MiXCR on the 5' RACE reads. The data contain more than 150,000 distinct CDR3 sequences, 20% to 25% of them singletons.

The clonotype was recovered from an adult woman who had mild COVID-19 (a few samples of this study predate the infection). Cell type and time point are not known. V usage is TRBV7-9 and J usage is TRBJ1-2, with a tentative D call TRBD1 (5 bases). The sequenced sample was PBMCs or a T cell subset sorted from them (not recorded which). The CDR3 nucleotides are TGTGCCAGCAGCTCAGCCTTTCCGGGGGGCTATGGCTACACCTTC. It translates to CASSSAFPGGYGYTF.